This is a list of T cell receptor beta chains from one sample in a study of T cells in Graves' hyperthyroidism and ophthalmopathy. Using its own MiXCR run on the multiplex PCR reads, TCRdb lists one record per CDR3 protein. The sample comprises around 720,000 distinct CDR3 sequences, roughly a third of which are singletons, and around 29% rests with the top ten. Sequencing input: blood. These receptor sequences come from a woman between 40 and 50 years old with Graves' hyperthyroidism. CDR3s include the opening cysteine and the closing phenylalanine or tryptophan. A D gene is named only where the DNA matches it firmly. Clone sizes are given selectively: once, few, many, or a class where the clone is expanded.

j_call d_call clone_size v_call cdr3_aa cdr3_nt
TRBJ1-2 NA few TRBV4-3 CASSPDGARPNYGYTF TGCGCCAGCAGCCCCGACGGGGCACGGCCTAACTATGGCTACACCTTC
TRBJ1-4 TRBD1 few TRBV12-3/TRBV12-4 CASSSEKGAREKLFF TGTGCCAGCAGTTCCGAAAAGGGGGCAAGGGAAAAACTGTTTTTT
TRBJ1-3 NA many TRBV7-2 CASSPTGISSGNTIYF TGTGCCAGCAGCCCGACAGGCATAAGCTCTGGAAACACCATATATTTT
TRBJ2-5 TRBD1 NA TRBV15 CATSPTGIQETQYF TGTGCCACCAGTCCGACAGGGATCCAAGAGACCCAGTACTTC
TRBJ2-7 NA NA TRBV2 CASSLGSGRQYF TGTGCCAGCAGTTTAGGATCGGGGAGGCAGTACTTC
TRBJ2-2 NA NA TRBV6-1 CASSDFGGPFTGELFF TGTGCCAGCAGCGACTTCGGGGGGCCCTTCACCGGGGAGCTGTTTTTT
TRBJ1-2 TRBD1 NA TRBV29-1 CSADRGPYGYTF TGCAGCGCCGACAGGGGCCCCTATGGCTACACCTTC
TRBJ2-2 NA NA TRBV12-3/TRBV12-4 CASSRTPGTPSRELFF TGTGCCAGCAGCCGAACCCCCGGGACACCCAGCCGGGAGCTGTTTTTT
TRBJ2-2 NA many TRBV13 CASRVGLKELFF TGTGCCAGCAGAGTAGGCTTAAAGGAGCTGTTTTTT
TRBJ1-1 NA few TRBV5-1 CASSVRSVFGLNF TGTGCCAGCAGCGTAAGGTCAGTATTCGGGCTGAACTTT
TRBJ1-1 NA few TRBV12-3/TRBV12-4 CASSLTGRAFF TGTGCCAGCAGTTTAACGGGGAGGGCTTTCTTT
TRBJ1-6 NA many TRBV25-1 CASSARDDSPLHF TGTGCCAGCAGTGCCAGGGATGATTCACCCCTCCACTTT
TRBJ2-5 NA few TRBV7-8 CASSLSGQPETQYF TGTGCCAGCAGCTTAAGCGGACAGCCAGAGACCCAGTACTTC
TRBJ1-6 TRBD1 many TRBV12-3/TRBV12-4 CASIKQGAGSPLHF TGTGCCAGCATCAAACAGGGGGCAGGTTCACCCCTCCACTTT
TRBJ1-2 NA many TRBV7-9 CAATQRGGSDYGYTF TGTGCCGCCACCCAAAGGGGGGGCTCAGACTATGGCTACACCTTC
TRBJ1-6 NA many TRBV7-6 CASSPGPVLGSPLHF TGTGCCAGCAGCCCCGGACCGGTTTTGGGTTCACCCCTCCACTTT
TRBJ1-6 TRBD1 NA TRBV5-6 CASSRGQVGSPLHF TGTGCCAGCAGCCGGGGACAGGTTGGCTCACCCCTCCACTTT
TRBJ1-1 NA NA TRBV9 CASSVGWYTEAFF TGTGCCAGCAGCGTAGGATGGTATACTGAAGCTTTCTTT
TRBJ2-7 TRBD1 few TRBV12-3/TRBV12-4 CASSSTDRGRYEQYF TGTGCCAGCAGTTCCACGGACAGGGGTCGTTACGAGCAGTACTTC
TRBJ2-7 TRBD1 few TRBV11-2 CASSLGGLGDREYEQYF TGTGCCAGCAGCTTAGGGGGTCTGGGGGACAGGGAATACGAGCAGTACTTC
TRBJ2-7 TRBD2 NA TRBV25-1 CASSSNSLAGTYEQYF TGTGCCAGCAGTTCAAATTCCCTAGCGGGGACCTACGAGCAGTACTTC
TRBJ2-5 NA few TRBV9 CASSTTPQGLQETQYF TGTGCCAGCTCGACCACCCCACAAGGCCTTCAGGAGACCCAGTACTTC
TRBJ2-7 TRBD2 NA TRBV7-7 CASSLNRGGELYF TGTGCTAGCAGCTTAAACCGTGGGGGGGAGCTGTACTTC
TRBJ1-1 NA few TRBV12-3/TRBV12-4 CASSLGLQAFF TGTGCCAGCAGTTTAGGTCTTCAGGCTTTCTTT
TRBJ2-2 TRBD2 few TRBV12-3/TRBV12-4 CASRPGTRYTGELFF TGTGCCAGCAGACCTGGGACTAGATACACCGGGGAGCTGTTTTTT
TRBJ2-5 NA many TRBV7-2 CASSQSGETQYF TGTGCCAGCAGCCAGAGTGGGGAGACCCAGTACTTC
TRBJ1-1 NA few TRBV9 CASSVDGQVPEAFF TGTGCCAGCAGCGTCGACGGTCAGGTGCCTGAAGCTTTCTTT
TRBJ2-5 NA NA TRBV20-1 CSAANPTGSETQYF TGCAGTGCTGCCAACCCAACAGGGTCAGAGACCCAGTACTTC
TRBJ1-2 NA many TRBV7-8 CASSSEANYGYTF TGTGCCAGCAGCTCTGAGGCTAACTATGGCTACACCTTC
TRBJ1-1 NA NA TRBV11-2 CASSLRGAWVTEAFF TGTGCCAGCAGCTTACGGGGAGCGTGGGTCACTGAAGCTTTCTTT
TRBJ2-7 NA many TRBV7-9 CASSEGQSRANYEQYF TGTGCCAGCAGCGAGGGGCAGAGTAGAGCCAACTACGAGCAGTACTTC
TRBJ2-7 NA few TRBV2 CASSGDQGNEQYF TGTGCCAGCAGTGGGGACCAAGGCAATGAGCAGTACTTC
TRBJ2-7 TRBD1 NA TRBV6-1 CASRTGGAYEQYF TGTGCCAGCAGGACAGGGGGGGCATACGAGCAGTACTTC
TRBJ1-1 NA NA TRBV7-2 CASSLFGGEFEAFF TGTGCCAGCAGCTTATTTGGCGGGGAATTTGAAGCTTTCTTT
TRBJ2-5 NA NA TRBV24-1 CATSDPGLGASVVTQYF TGTGCCACCAGTGATCCTGGTCTGGGCGCCTCAGTGGTGACCCAGTACTTC
TRBJ2-2 TRBD2 few TRBV7-2 CASSSNTRASGGDKTGELFF TGTGCCAGCAGCTCGAATACCAGGGCTAGCGGGGGGGATAAGACCGGGGAGCTGTTTTTT
TRBJ1-5 NA many TRBV2 CASRPRVGGLEHF TGTGCCAGCAGACCGCGGGTTGGGGGGCTAGAGCATTTT
TRBJ2-7 TRBD1 NA TRBV12-3/TRBV12-4 CASSQTGAMAYEQYF TGTGCCAGCAGCCAAACAGGGGCGATGGCCTACGAGCAGTACTTC
TRBJ1-6 TRBD1 NA TRBV5-6 CASSLLTGLNSPLHF TGTGCCAGCAGCTTGTTGACAGGGTTAAACTCACCCCTCCACTTT
TRBJ2-7 TRBD1 NA TRBV29-1 CSVRSQGDSYEQYF TGCAGCGTCCGTAGTCAGGGGGACTCCTACGAGCAGTACTTC
TRBJ1-6 NA many TRBV12-3/TRBV12-4 CASTHDIGVGSPLHF TGTGCCAGCACCCACGACATCGGCGTTGGTTCACCCCTCCACTTT
TRBJ2-3 NA NA TRBV10-1 CASSESRRGPITDTQYF TGCGCCAGCAGTGAGTCGAGAAGGGGTCCAATCACAGATACGCAGTATTTT
TRBJ2-2 TRBD2 few TRBV5-1 CASSAVGGTGELFF TGCGCCAGCAGCGCGGTCGGGGGGACCGGGGAGCTGTTTTTT
TRBJ2-7 NA many TRBV7-9 CASSLVAYEQYF TGTGCCAGCAGCTTAGTCGCCTACGAGCAGTACTTC
TRBJ2-6 TRBD1 NA TRBV12-3/TRBV12-4 CASRWGQSSGANALTF TGTGCCAGCAGATGGGGACAGAGCTCTGGGGCCAACGCCCTGACTTTC
TRBJ1-2 NA NA TRBV7-2 CASSIDRRGFGYTF TGTGCCAGTAGTATAGATCGGAGGGGGTTTGGCTACACCTTC
TRBJ2-5 TRBD1 NA TRBV12-3/TRBV12-4 CASSPVPTGGLLQTQYF TGTGCCAGCAGTCCCGTGCCCACAGGGGGCCTGTTACAGACCCAGTACTTC
TRBJ2-2 TRBD1 NA TRBV20-1 CSARTGGEVGELFF TGCAGTGCCAGGACAGGGGGCGAGGTCGGGGAGCTGTTTTTT
TRBJ2-5 NA many TRBV20-1 CSAPDSWSGETQYF TGCAGTGCTCCTGACAGTTGGTCGGGAGAGACCCAGTACTTC
TRBJ1-1 TRBD1 many TRBV10-3 CAIRGIGTGVPTEAFF TGTGCCATCAGGGGGATTGGGACAGGGGTCCCGACTGAAGCTTTCTTT
TRBJ1-6 TRBD1 many TRBV10-2 CASSRDSDNSPLHF TGCGCCAGCAGCCGGGACAGTGATAATTCACCCCTCCACTTT
TRBJ1-5 NA many TRBV29-1 CSVGKGEGNQPQHF TGCAGCGTTGGCAAGGGGGAGGGCAATCAGCCCCAGCATTTT
TRBJ2-5 NA NA TRBV2 CASSPCPCALQETQYF TGTGCCAGCAGTCCTTGCCCGTGTGCGTTACAAGAGACCCAGTACTTC
TRBJ2-2 NA NA TRBV29-1 CSVPSGNFDGGLFF TGCAGCGTTCCCTCAGGGAATTTCGACGGGGGGCTGTTTTTT
TRBJ1-2 TRBD1 many TRBV7-2 CASSLGQAIRNYGYTF TGTGCCAGCAGCCTGGGACAGGCGATACGAAACTATGGCTACACCTTC
TRBJ1-1 NA many TRBV10-3 CAISDPQTEAFF TGTGCCATCAGTGATCCACAAACTGAAGCTTTCTTT
TRBJ2-6 NA few TRBV3-1 CASSQGTPGANVLTF TGTGCCAGCAGCCAAGGGACCCCCGGGGCCAACGTCCTGACTTTC
TRBJ2-2 TRBD2 few TRBV6-5 CASRGRGRGTGELFF TGTGCCAGCAGGGGGAGGGGCCGGGGCACCGGGGAGCTGTTTTTT
TRBJ1-2 TRBD1 few TRBV7-2 CASTRLQGPLYGYTF TGTGCCAGCACACGCCTACAGGGGCCACTCTATGGCTACACCTTC